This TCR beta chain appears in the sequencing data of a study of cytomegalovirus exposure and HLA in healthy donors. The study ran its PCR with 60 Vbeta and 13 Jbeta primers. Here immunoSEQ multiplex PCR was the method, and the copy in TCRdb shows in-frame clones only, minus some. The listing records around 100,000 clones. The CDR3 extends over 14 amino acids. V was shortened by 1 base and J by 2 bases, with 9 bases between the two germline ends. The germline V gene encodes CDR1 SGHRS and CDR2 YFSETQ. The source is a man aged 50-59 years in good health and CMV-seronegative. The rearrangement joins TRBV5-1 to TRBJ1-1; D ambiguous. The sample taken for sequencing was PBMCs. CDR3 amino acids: CASSLTASNTEAFF. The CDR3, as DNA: TGCGCCAGCAGCTTGACCGCAAGCAACACTGAAGCTTTCTTT.